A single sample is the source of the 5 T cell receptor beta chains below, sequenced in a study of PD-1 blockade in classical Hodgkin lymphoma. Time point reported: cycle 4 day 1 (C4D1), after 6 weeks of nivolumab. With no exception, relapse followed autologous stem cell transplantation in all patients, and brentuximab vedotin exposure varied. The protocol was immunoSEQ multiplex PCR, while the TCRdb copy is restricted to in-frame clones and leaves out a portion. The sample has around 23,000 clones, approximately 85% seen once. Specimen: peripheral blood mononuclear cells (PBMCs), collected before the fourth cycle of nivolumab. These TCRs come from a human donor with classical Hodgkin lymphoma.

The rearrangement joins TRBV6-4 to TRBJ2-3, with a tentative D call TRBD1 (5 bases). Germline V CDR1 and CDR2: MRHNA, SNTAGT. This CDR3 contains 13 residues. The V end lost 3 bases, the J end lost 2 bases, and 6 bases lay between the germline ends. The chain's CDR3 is CASSEGDTDTQYF. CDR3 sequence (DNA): TGTGCCAGCAGTGAAGGGGACACAGATACGCAGTATTTT.

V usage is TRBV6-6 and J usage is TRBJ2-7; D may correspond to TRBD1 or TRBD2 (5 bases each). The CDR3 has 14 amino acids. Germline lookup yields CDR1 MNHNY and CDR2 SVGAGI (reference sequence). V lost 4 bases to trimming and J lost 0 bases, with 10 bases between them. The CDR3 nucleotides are TGTGCCAGCAGTTGGGACGTGAGCTCCTACGAGCAGTACTTC. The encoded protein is CASSWDVSSYEQYF.

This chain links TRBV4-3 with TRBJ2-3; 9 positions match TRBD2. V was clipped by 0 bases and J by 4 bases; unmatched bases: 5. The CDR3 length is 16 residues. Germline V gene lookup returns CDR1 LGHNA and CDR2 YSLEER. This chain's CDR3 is CASSQESSGSADTQYF. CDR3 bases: TGCGCCAGCAGCCAAGAGAGTAGCGGGAGCGCAGATACGCAGTATTTT.

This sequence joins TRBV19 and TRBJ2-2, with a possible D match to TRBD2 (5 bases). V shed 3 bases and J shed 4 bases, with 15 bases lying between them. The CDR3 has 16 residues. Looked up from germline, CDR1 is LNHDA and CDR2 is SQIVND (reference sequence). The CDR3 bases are TGTGCCAGTAGTATTCCCCGCCCGGAGGTCACCGGGGAGCTGTTTTTT. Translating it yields CASSIPRPEVTGELFF.

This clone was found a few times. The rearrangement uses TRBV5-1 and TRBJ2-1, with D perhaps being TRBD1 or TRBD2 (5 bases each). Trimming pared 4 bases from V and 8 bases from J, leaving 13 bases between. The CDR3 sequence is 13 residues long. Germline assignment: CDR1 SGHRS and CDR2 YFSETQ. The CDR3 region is CASSRDVRDEQFF. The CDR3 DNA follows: TGCGCCAGCAGCCGGGACGTTAGGGATGAGCAGTTCTTC. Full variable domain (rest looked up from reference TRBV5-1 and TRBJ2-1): KAGVTQTPRYLIKTRGQQVTLSCSPISGHRSVSWYQQTPGQGLQFLFEYFSETQRNKGNFPGRFSGRQFSNSRSEMNVSTLELGDSALYLCASSRDVRDEQFFGPGTRLTVL.